This T cell receptor beta chain was identified in a study of identical twins. Study-level points and caveats: Within cord blood, abundant beta clonotypes carried fewer insertions, but memory repertoires showed no such trend.

With regard to this clonotype: The antigen is not known.

TCRdb analysed the 5' RACE reads with MiXCR anew, one entry per CDR3 protein. The data show more than 400,000 distinct CDR3 sequences, 13% to 15% seen once. V lost 2 bases, J lost 5 bases, and 7 bases lay in between. CDR1 LGHDT and CDR2 YNNKEL come from the germline V gene (reference sequence). This CDR3 is 13 amino acids long. These records were also assigned to another study, of yellow fever vaccine responses in identical twins. As that study records: The authors reported partly convergent, partly personalized vaccine responses in identical twins.

The chain links TRBV3-1 to TRBJ1-3; D ambiguous. The specimen was CD4+ T cells sorted from blood. This sequence was found in a woman aged 18-29 years in good health. The CDR3 nucleotides are TGTGCCAGCAGCCAAAGTTCCAGAAACACCATATATTTT. This encodes CASSQSSRNTIYF. Full variable domain (rest looked up from reference TRBV3-1 and TRBJ1-3): DTAVSQTPKYLVTQMGNDKSIKCEQNLGHDTMYWYKQDSKKFLKIMFSYNNKELIINETVPNRFSPKSPDKAHLNLHINSLELGDSAVYFCASSQSSRNTIYFGEGSWLTVV.